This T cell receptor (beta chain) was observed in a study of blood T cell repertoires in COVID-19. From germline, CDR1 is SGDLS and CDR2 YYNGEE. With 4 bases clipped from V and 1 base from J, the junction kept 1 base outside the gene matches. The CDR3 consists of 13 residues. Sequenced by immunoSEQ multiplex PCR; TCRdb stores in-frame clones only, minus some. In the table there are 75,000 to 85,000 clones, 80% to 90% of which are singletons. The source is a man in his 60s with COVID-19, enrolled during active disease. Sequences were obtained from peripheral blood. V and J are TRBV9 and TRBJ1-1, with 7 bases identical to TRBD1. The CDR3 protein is CASSRQGNTEAFF. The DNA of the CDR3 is TGTGCCAGCAGCAGACAGGGGAACACTGAAGCTTTCTTT.